Sequencing of this T cell receptor (beta chain) was carried out in a study of patients and donors after allogeneic stem cell transplantation. TCRdb recomputed calls from the RT-PCR reads with MiXCR, one row per CDR3 protein. The sample has 200,000 to 250,000 distinct CDR3 sequences, around 14% seen once. The V gene lost 7 bases and the J gene lost 2 bases, with 12 bases spanning the gap. The CDR3 is 13 amino acids. V usage is TRBV12-3 or TRBV12-4 and J usage is TRBJ2-7, with D uncertain. The sample comprised blood, either unsorted or a sorted T cell fraction (not recorded which). The sequence came from a human donor who was either an allogeneic HSCT recipient or a stem cell or donor lymphocyte infusion donor (not recorded which). It is not recorded whose cells these are; they may come from a transplant donor. The DNA for the CDR3 is TGTGCCAGCAAATTGGACGGACCCTACGAGCAGTACTTC. Translating it yields CASKLDGPYEQYF.